One sample yielded the 26 T cell receptor beta chains listed below, sequenced in a study of control samples from healthy donors and cancer patients. Only in-frame clones appear in the TCRdb table, and some are missing; sequencing was by immunoSEQ multiplex PCR. This table holds more than 140,000 clones, around 90% found once. The sample consisted of blood. Receptors originate from a man between 18 and 29 years old in good health.

J is TRBJ1-3 and V is TRBV7-2; 12 bases line up with TRBD1. The germline gives CDR1 SGHTA, CDR2 FQGNSA. Losses at the gene ends were 2 bases for V and 5 bases for J; bases not matched to a gene: 7. The length of the CDR3 is 17 residues. CDR3 amino acids: CASSLTPGQGARNTIYF. CDR3 in DNA: TGTGCCAGCAGCTTAACTCCGGGACAGGGGGCGAGAAACACCATATATTTT.

This clone turned up a few times. The chain combines TRBV3-1 (or the pseudogene TRBV3-2) with TRBJ2-7; tentatively, D is TRBD2 (6 bases). Germline values: CDR1 LGHDT, CDR2 YNNKEL (reference sequence). The CDR3 length is 15 residues. Trimming left V 1 base short and J 2 bases short, with 12 bases between. In DNA form, the CDR3 reads TGTGCCAGCAGCCAAGGGGCGGGGCCAACCTACGAGCAGTACTTC. Protein: CASSQGAGPTYEQYF.

V usage is TRBV7-9 and J usage is TRBJ1-5, with 8 bases lining up with TRBD1. The ends lost 5 bases at V and 7 bases at J; junction bases unmatched: 4. This CDR3 spans 13 amino acids. Germline V gene sequence: CDR1 SEHNR, CDR2 FQNEAQ (reference sequence). For the CDR3, the DNA is TGTGCCAGCAGCCCGAACAGGGGGCAGCCCCAGCATTTT. It is translated as CASSPNRGQPQHF.

V and J are TRBV30 and TRBJ1-6; D gene uncertain. CDR1 is GTSNPN and CDR2 is SVGIG in the germline V gene (reference sequence). V was trimmed by 2 bases and J by 7 bases, leaving 12 bases between them. This CDR3 is 14 amino acids long. This chain's CDR3 is CAWSRVGWNSPLHF. In DNA, the CDR3 is TGTGCCTGGAGTAGGGTGGGGTGGAATTCACCCCTCCACTTT.

The chain joins TRBV7-3 to TRBJ1-1; tentative D call: TRBD1 (6 bases). CDR1 is SGHTA and CDR2 is FQGTGA in the germline V gene. The length of the CDR3 is 12 residues. Trimming shortened V by 5 bases and J by 7 bases, and 11 bases separated the two germline ends. CDR3 sequence (DNA): TGTGCCAGCAGCCCGGGGGCGGGTGAAGCTTTCTTT. It specifies CASSPGAGEAFF. Full variable domain (remainder filled in from reference TRBV7-3 and TRBJ1-1): GAGVSQTPSNKVTEKGKYVELRCDPISGHTALYWYRQSLGQGPEFLIYFQGTGAADDSGLPNDRFFAVRPEGSVSTLKIQRTERGDSAVYLCASSPGAGEAFFGQGTRLTVV.

The V call is TRBV19, the J call TRBJ1-5; no clear D. V lost 0 bases, J lost 0 bases, and 3 bases lay in between. Germline assignment: CDR1 LNHDA and CDR2 SQIVND (reference sequence). The CDR3 sequence is 14 residues long. In nucleotides, the CDR3 is TGTGCCAGTAGTATAGAGGATAGCAATCAGCCCCAGCATTTT. Encoded protein: CASSIEDSNQPQHF.

The gene calls are TRBV29-1 and TRBJ1-1; D may be TRBD1 (5 bases). From germline, CDR1 is SQVTM and CDR2 ANQGSEA. The ends were cut back, 6 bases at V and 1 base at J, with 12 bases in the middle. The CDR3 sequence is 13 residues long. The CDR3 reads CSVGRGGNTEAFF. The CDR3 region has the DNA TGCAGCGTGGGACGGGGGGGGAACACTGAAGCTTTCTTT.

The chain combines TRBV11-2 with TRBJ2-3; 8 bases map to TRBD2. After removal of 2 bases from V and 4 bases from J, the junction contained 11 bases not matched to a gene. Germline V gene data show CDR1 as SGHAT and CDR2 as FQNNGV. The CDR3 contains 17 residues. The CDR3 region is CASSLPRWGGGPDTQYF. CDR3 bases: TGTGCCAGCAGCTTACCCCGGTGGGGCGGGGGGCCAGATACGCAGTATTTT.

In this sample, this clone turned up once. The chain carries TRBV21-1 and TRBJ1-5; the D call in the table, TRBD1, was not verified against the DNA. TRBV21-1 corresponds to a pseudogene. This CDR3 spans 14 amino acids. The CDR3: CASSKGAGWAPQHF. The CDR3 coding sequence is TGTGCCAGCAGCAAGGGGGCAGGGTGGGCGCCCCAGCATTTT.

The V call is TRBV3-1 (or the pseudogene TRBV3-2), the J call TRBJ2-5; D is unclear. Deletions cut 3 bases from V and 2 bases from J, with 10 bases between. CDR1 and CDR2 (germline): LGHDT, YNNKEL (reference sequence). This CDR3 region has 14 residues. The CDR3 is CASSQVPSQETQYF. Written as DNA, the CDR3 is TGTGCCAGCAGCCAGGTTCCCAGTCAAGAGACCCAGTACTTC.

The chain has TRBV6-2 or TRBV6-3 and TRBJ2-7, with a tentative D call TRBD1 (6 bases). The V end lost 4 bases, the J end lost 4 bases, and 17 bases lay between the germline ends. Per the germline V gene, CDR1 is MNHEY and CDR2 is SVGEGT. This CDR3 has 15 amino acids. CDR3 nucleotide sequence: TGTGCCAGCAGTTGGGGGTCGAGGGGGATATACGAGCAGTACTTC. The encoded protein is CASSWGSRGIYEQYF.

The chain links TRBV27 to TRBJ1-2, with 9 bases fitting TRBD1. The CDR3 is 14 residues long. Germline V gene sequence: CDR1 MNHEY, CDR2 SMNVEV (reference sequence). V trimming: 3 bases; J trimming: 6 bases; junction bases outside the gene matches: 5. As DNA, the CDR3 is TGTGCCAGCAGTTTCTCCGGGACAGGGAATGGCTACACCTTC. Translated, it gives CASSFSGTGNGYTF.

This sequence joins TRBV18 and TRBJ1-3, with no clear D. V was shortened by 0 bases and J by 0 bases, with 6 bases between the two germline ends. The CDR3 runs to 15 residues. Per germline, CDR1 KGHSH and CDR2 LQKENI. The CDR3 nucleotides are TGTGCCAGCTCACCACCCAGTTCCTCTGGAAACACCATATATTTT. This encodes CASSPPSSSGNTIYF. Full variable domain (rest looked up from reference TRBV18 and TRBJ1-3): NAGVMQNPRHLVRRRGQEARLRCSPMKGHSHVYWYRQLPEEGLKFMVYLQKENIIDESGMPKERFSAEFPKEGPSILRIQQVVRGDSAAYFCASSPPSSSGNTIYFGEGSWLTVV.

The V gene is TRBV6-5, the J gene TRBJ2-3, with D uncertain. In germline, CDR1 is MNHEY, CDR2 SVGAGI. V lost 4 bases, J lost 0 bases, and 11 bases lay in between. The CDR3 covers 15 residues. CDR3 sequence: CASSSDRASTDTQYF. In DNA, the CDR3 is TGTGCCAGCAGTTCCGATCGGGCCAGCACAGATACGCAGTATTTT.

DNA of the CDR3: TGTGCCAGCAGCCTGCCCTTAGGACACCTGAACACTGAAGCTTTCTTT. Translation: CASSLPLGHLNTEAFF. J is TRBJ1-1 and V is TRBV7-9, with a tentative D call TRBD1 (5 bases). CDR3 length equals 16 residues. Germline V gene sequence: CDR1 SEHNR, CDR2 FQNEAQ (reference sequence). V was shortened by 5 bases and J by 0 bases, with 16 bases between the two germline ends. Drawing the rest from reference TRBV7-9 and TRBJ1-1, the complete variable domain is DTGVSQNPRHKITKRGQNVTFRCDPISEHNRLYWYRQTLGQGPEFLTYFQNEAQLEKSRLLSDRFSAERPKGSFSTLEIQRTEQGDSAMYLCASSLPLGHLNTEAFFGQGTRLTVV.

The chain combines TRBV5-4 with TRBJ1-1, with D perhaps matching TRBD1 (5 bases). V lost 4 bases, J lost 9 bases, and 13 bases lay in between. The CDR3 contains 12 residues. Germline CDR1 and CDR2: SGHNT and YYREEE (reference sequence). The CDR3 loop reads CASSTPTEQAFF. CDR3 bases: TGTGCCAGCAGCACACCGACAGAGCAAGCTTTCTTT.

The chain recombines TRBV7-6 with TRBJ2-6, with 7 bases aligning to TRBD2. Per the germline V gene, CDR1 is SGHVS and CDR2 is FNYEAQ. J was trimmed by 0 bases and V by 1 base; bases with no gene match: 6. There are 18 residues in the CDR3. The CDR3 reads CASSLGEGGYSGANVLTF. The CDR3 DNA sequence: TGTGCCAGCAGCTTAGGGGAGGGAGGGTACTCTGGGGCCAACGTCCTGACTTTC.

The chain uses TRBV4-1 and TRBJ2-1; 9 nucleotides align to TRBD2. V trimming: 2 bases; J trimming: 8 bases; junction bases outside the gene matches: 10. Looked up from germline, CDR1 is MGHRA and CDR2 is YSYEKL. CDR3 length: 16 amino acids. The CDR3 DNA reads as TGCGCCAGCAGCCAACTGACCGGGACTAGCTCCGATGAGCAGTTCTTC. Translation gives CASSQLTGTSSDEQFF.

This chain uses TRBV5-5 with TRBJ2-7, with no clear D. Per germline, CDR1 SGHKS and CDR2 YYEKEE (reference sequence). The CDR3 length is 13 residues. The V end lost 2 bases, the J end lost 0 bases, and 6 bases lay between the germline ends. The CDR3 spells CASSLTSSYEQYF. CDR3 nucleotides: TGTGCCAGCAGCTTAACAAGCTCCTACGAGCAGTACTTC.

This clone was found once. V usage is TRBV10-3 and J usage is TRBJ1-1; 7 bases map to TRBD1. In germline, CDR1 is ENHRY, CDR2 SYGVKD. Trimming took 7 bases from V and 3 from J; bases not matched to a gene: 8. The CDR3 is 14 amino acids. The DNA of the CDR3 is TGTGCCATCATGGCCCTCGGGACAGACACTGAAGCTTTCTTT. Translated: CAIMALGTDTEAFF.

The chain recombines TRBV11-2 with TRBJ2-5, with D perhaps TRBD2 (5 bases). V gave up 2 bases and J gave up 2 bases, with 9 bases separating them. Looked up from germline, CDR1 is SGHAT and CDR2 is FQNNGV. The CDR3 sequence is 14 residues long. CDR3 in amino acids: CASSLRREQETQYF. CDR3 sequence (DNA): TGTGCCAGCAGCTTAAGACGGGAACAAGAGACCCAGTACTTC. Complete variable domain (other parts from reference TRBV11-2 and TRBJ2-5): EAGVAQSPRYKIIEKRQSVAFWCNPISGHATLYWYQQILGQGPKLLIQFQNNGVVDDSQLPKDRFSAERLKGVDSTLKIQPAKLEDSAVYLCASSLRREQETQYFGPGTRLLVL.

The rearrangement joins TRBV28 to TRBJ1-3; D is possibly TRBD1 (5 bases). CDR1 and CDR2 (germline): MDHEN, SYDVKM. There are 17 residues in the CDR3. The ends were cut back, 3 bases at V and 1 base at J, with 16 bases in the middle. In DNA, the CDR3 is TGTGCCAGCAGTTTGCCCTGGTTAGGGGAATCTGGAAACACCATATATTTT. It encodes CASSLPWLGESGNTIYF.

The rearrangement uses TRBV2 and TRBJ2-1, with 12 positions matching TRBD2. With V trimmed by 6 bases and J by 0 bases, 6 bases remained unmatched. The CDR3 runs 17 residues. Looked up from germline, CDR1 is SNHLY and CDR2 is FYNNEI. CDR3 in amino acids: CASSGGLAGLSYNEQFF. The CDR3 coding sequence is TGTGCCAGCAGCGGCGGACTAGCGGGACTCTCCTACAATGAGCAGTTCTTC.

This clone was seen a single time. The chain carries TRBV3-1 (or the pseudogene TRBV3-2) and TRBJ1-6, with no clear D. Germline V CDR1 and CDR2: LGHDT, YNNKEL (reference sequence). The germline V and J ends were trimmed by 1 base and 7 bases, with 14 bases remaining between them. CDR3 length: 16 amino acids. This CDR3 is CASSQGGRASNSPLHF. CDR3 in DNA: TGTGCCAGCAGCCAAGGTGGCCGCGCCTCCAATTCACCCCTCCACTTT.

The chain has TRBV18 and TRBJ1-3; D gene unclear. Germline V gives CDR1 KGHSH, CDR2 LQKENI. This CDR3 contains 16 residues. Trimming left V 0 bases short and J 2 bases short, with 11 bases between. The CDR3 region has the DNA TGTGCCAGCTCACCACCTGCGGGGAGCCCTGGAAACACCATATATTTT. Its protein is CASSPPAGSPGNTIYF.

V and J are TRBV11-2 and TRBJ1-3; D ambiguous. The CDR3 sequence is 17 residues long. The germline gives CDR1 SGHAT, CDR2 FQNNGV. Trimming took 1 base from V and 4 from J, leaving 17 bases between them. The CDR3 sequence is CASSLVSGGRAGNTIYF. The CDR3 bases are TGTGCCAGCAGCTTAGTTTCAGGTGGCCGGGCGGGAAACACCATATATTTT. The entire variable domain, with the rest obtained from reference TRBV11-2 and TRBJ1-3, is as follows: EAGVAQSPRYKIIEKRQSVAFWCNPISGHATLYWYQQILGQGPKLLIQFQNNGVVDDSQLPKDRFSAERLKGVDSTLKIQPAKLEDSAVYLCASSLVSGGRAGNTIYFGEGSWLTVV.